This TCR beta chain stems from a study of blood T cell repertoires in COVID-19. The wider study: Sites across the United States, Italy and Spain contributed samples from acute and convalescent COVID-19. In each case, the material was cDNA or gDNA derived from T cells, B-cell-depleted T cells, or PBMCs.

In the source study's methods: Reference gene primer amplification gave nucleated cell count estimates. Generated by immunoSEQ multiplex PCR, the TCRdb table keeps only in-frame clones and is missing some. V, J and clone size were drawn from that table, and D and trimming were deduced from the DNA. The top ten clones hold 16% of a sample with about 59,000 clones, roughly 90% of them seen once. The sequence was collected from a man older than 75 with acute or convalescent COVID-19. Sequencing used peripheral blood.

The CDR3 nucleotides read TGTGCCAGCAGTGCCCGGACAGGGGAGCACTATGGCTACACCTTC. Its translation: CASSARTGEHYGYTF. V usage is TRBV2 and J usage is TRBJ1-2; TRBD1 agrees at 9 bases. CDR3 length equals 15 residues. Trimming cost V 4 bases and J 3 bases; bases outside gene matches: 6. Germline assignment: CDR1 SNHLY and CDR2 FYNNEI.